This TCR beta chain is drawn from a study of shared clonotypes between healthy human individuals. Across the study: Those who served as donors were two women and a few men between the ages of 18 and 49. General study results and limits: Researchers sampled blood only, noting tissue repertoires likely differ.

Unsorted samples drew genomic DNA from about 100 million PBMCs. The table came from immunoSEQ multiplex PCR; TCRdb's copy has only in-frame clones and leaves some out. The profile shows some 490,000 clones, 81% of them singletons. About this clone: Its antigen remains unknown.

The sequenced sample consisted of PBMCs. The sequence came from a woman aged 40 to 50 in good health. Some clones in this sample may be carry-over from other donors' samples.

In DNA form, the CDR3 reads TGTGCCAGCAGTGTTTTGGGTGCCAATAATTCACCCCTCCACTTT. As protein: CASSVLGANNSPLHF. The J gene is TRBJ1-6, the V gene TRBV2; D is unclear. CDR3 size: 15 residues. With 4 bases removed from V and 5 bases from J, the gap between germline ends came to 12 bases. Germline V lookup: CDR1 SNHLY, CDR2 FYNNEI.